This is a list of T cell receptor beta chains from one sample in a study of cytomegalovirus exposure and HLA in healthy donors. Sequenced by immunoSEQ multiplex PCR; TCRdb stores in-frame clones only, minus some. There are about 160,000 clones in the sample; approximately 80% occur only once, and 0.77% lies in the top ten. The sample comprised PBMCs. These receptors came from a woman younger than 35 in good health and CMV-seronegative. Each CDR3 is given with its conserved first and last residue. A D gene is named only where the DNA matches it firmly. The size entry is marked missing in some rows and otherwise reads once, few, many or a size class.

>TRBJ2-1|TRBV5-5|.|.
TGTGCCAGCAGATTACTTTTTTCGGACAGAACCCCTGTCAATGAGCAGTTCTTC
CASRLLFSDRTPVNEQFF
>TRBJ2-1|TRBV7-2|.|TRBD2
TGTGCCAGCAGCTTAGGGGGGACTAGAGGGATATTCTTC
CASSLGGTRGIFF
>TRBJ2-5|TRBV27|.|.
TGTGCCAGCGCCCCAACTTTGTACCAAGAGACCCAGTACTTC
CASAPTLYQETQYF
>TRBJ2-1|TRBV11-2|few|.
TGTGCCAGCAGCTTAGATCCGGGTTTCTACAATGAGCAGTTCTTC
CASSLDPGFYNEQFF
>TRBJ2-2|TRBV6-6|.|TRBD1
TGTGCCACCGTGGGGGACAGGCTATACACCGGGGAGCTGTTTTTT
CATVGDRLYTGELFF
>TRBJ1-5|TRBV9|once|TRBD1
TGTGCCAGCAGCGGCCGTTTCGGACAGGGGTATCAGCCCCAGCATTTT
CASSGRFGQGYQPQHF
>TRBJ1-2|TRBV11-3|.|TRBD1
TGTGCCAGCAGTAACGGTGGGACAGGGGGCCATGTTTATGGCTACACCTTC
CASSNGGTGGHVYGYTF
>TRBJ2-2|TRBV11-2|.|TRBD2
TGTGCCAGCAGCTCTGCTAGCGGGAGGGATCCCGGGGAGCTGTTTTTT
CASSSASGRDPGELFF
>TRBJ1-1|TRBV27|.|.
TGTGCCAGCAGTTTCGGGGGGCGAACTGAAGCTTTCTTT
CASSFGGRTEAFF
>TRBJ1-2|TRBV5-1|.|.
TGCGCCAGCAGATTCGACACAGGGAATCGTGGCTACACCTTC
CASRFDTGNRGYTF
>TRBJ1-4|TRBV13|.|TRBD1
TGTGCCAGCAGCTTCGGGGACAGTCCAAATGAAAAACTGTTTTTT
CASSFGDSPNEKLFF